This TCR beta chain originates from a study of T cells in Graves' hyperthyroidism and ophthalmopathy. Notes on the study in general: Ophthalmopathy was predicted by the model a median of about six months ahead of onset.

The source material, RNA transcripts, was used to amplify TCR beta CDR3 regions. Initially, a first-round RT-PCR of the TCR CDR3 employed the HTBI primer set. Via MiXCR, TCRdb re-called the multiplex PCR reads, giving one row per CDR3 protein. The sample has over 700,000 distinct CDR3 sequences; around 38% are singletons. This clonotype was seen a few times. Its antigen is as yet unknown. In patients aged 18 to 65, hyperthyroidism was newly diagnosed, with duration under 2 months. Lactation, pregnancy, other autoimmune disease or uncontrolled infection led to exclusion of patients. Per germline, CDR1 MNHEY and CDR2 SVGAGI. The V and J ends lost 8 bases and 2 bases respectively, with 12 bases between them. CDR3 length: 13 amino acids.

Sequenced material: blood. The genes are TRBV6-5 and TRBJ1-1, with no clear D. The clonotype comes from a man in his late teens or twenties with Graves' hyperthyroidism. Here the CDR3 reads CASFQWINTEAFF. The CDR3 DNA sequence: TGTGCCAGCTTCCAGTGGATAAACACTGAAGCTTTCTTT.